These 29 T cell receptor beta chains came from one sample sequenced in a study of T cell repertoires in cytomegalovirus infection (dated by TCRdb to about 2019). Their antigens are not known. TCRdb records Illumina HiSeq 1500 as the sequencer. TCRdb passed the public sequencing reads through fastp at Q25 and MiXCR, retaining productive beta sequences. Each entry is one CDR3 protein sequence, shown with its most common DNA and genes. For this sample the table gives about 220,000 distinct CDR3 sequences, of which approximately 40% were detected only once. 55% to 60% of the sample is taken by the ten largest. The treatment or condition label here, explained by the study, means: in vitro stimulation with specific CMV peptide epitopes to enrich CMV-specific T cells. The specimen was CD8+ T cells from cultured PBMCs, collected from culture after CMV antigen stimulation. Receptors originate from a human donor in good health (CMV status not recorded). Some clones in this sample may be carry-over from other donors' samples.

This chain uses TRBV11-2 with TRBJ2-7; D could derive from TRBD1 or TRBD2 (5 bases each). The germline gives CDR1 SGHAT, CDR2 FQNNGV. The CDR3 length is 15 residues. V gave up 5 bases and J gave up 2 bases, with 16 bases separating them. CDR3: CASSPQGPGAYEQYF. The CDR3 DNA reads TGTGCCAGCAGCCCCCAGGGACCAGGAGCCTACGAGCAGTACTTC.

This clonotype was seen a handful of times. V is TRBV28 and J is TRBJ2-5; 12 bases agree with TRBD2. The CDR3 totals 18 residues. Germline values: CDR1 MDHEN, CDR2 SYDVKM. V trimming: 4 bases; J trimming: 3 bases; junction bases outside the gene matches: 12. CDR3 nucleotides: TGTGCCAGCAGTTCTTATCATCTAGCGGGAGGGCTTAAAGAGACCCAGTACTTC. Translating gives CASSSYHLAGGLKETQYF.

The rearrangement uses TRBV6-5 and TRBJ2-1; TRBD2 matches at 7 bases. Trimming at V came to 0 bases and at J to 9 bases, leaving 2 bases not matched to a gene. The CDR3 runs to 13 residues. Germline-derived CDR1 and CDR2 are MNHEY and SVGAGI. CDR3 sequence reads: CASSYSSGGEQFF. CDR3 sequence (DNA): TGTGCCAGCAGTTACTCGTCGGGAGGTGAGCAGTTCTTC.

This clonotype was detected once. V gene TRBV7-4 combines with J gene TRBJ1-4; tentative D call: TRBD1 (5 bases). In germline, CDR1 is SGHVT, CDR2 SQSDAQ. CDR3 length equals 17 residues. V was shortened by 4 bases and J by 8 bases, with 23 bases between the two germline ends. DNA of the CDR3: TGTGCCAGCAGCTCCGGTCGTGAAGGATTCGAGGGGGAAAAACTGTTTTTT. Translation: CASSSGREGFEGEKLFF.

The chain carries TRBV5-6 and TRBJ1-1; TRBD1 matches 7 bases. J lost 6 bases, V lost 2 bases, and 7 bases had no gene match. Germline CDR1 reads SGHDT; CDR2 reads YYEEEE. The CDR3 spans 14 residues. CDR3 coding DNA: TGTGCCAGCAGCTTACCCCAGGGGGTCCCTGAAGCTTTCTTT. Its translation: CASSLPQGVPEAFF.

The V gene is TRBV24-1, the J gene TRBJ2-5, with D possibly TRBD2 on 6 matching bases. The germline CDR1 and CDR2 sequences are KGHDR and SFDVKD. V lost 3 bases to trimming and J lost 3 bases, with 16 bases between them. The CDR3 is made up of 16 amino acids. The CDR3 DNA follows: TGTGCCACCAGTGATCCGGGAGAGGGGAGCAAAGAGACCCAGTACTTC. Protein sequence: CATSDPGEGSKETQYF.

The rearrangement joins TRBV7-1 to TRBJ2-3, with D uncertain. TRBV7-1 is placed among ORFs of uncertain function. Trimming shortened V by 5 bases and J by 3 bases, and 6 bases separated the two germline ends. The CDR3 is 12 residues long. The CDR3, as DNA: TGTGCCAGCAGCGTCGGTACAGATACGCAGTATTTT. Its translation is CASSVGTDTQYF.

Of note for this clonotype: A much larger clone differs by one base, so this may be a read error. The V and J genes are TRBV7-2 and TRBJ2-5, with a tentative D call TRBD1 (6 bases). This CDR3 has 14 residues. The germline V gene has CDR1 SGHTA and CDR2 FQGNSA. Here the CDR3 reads CAGSRTELQETQYF. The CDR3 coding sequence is TGTGCCGGCAGCCGGACAGAGCTCCAAGAGACCCAGTACTTC.

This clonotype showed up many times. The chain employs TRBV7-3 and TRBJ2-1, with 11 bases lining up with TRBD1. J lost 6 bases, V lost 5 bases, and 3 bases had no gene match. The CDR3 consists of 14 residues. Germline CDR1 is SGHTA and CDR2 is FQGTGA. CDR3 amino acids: CASSPGTGGNEQFF. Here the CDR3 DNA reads TGTGCCAGCAGCCCCGGGACAGGGGGCAATGAGCAGTTCTTC.

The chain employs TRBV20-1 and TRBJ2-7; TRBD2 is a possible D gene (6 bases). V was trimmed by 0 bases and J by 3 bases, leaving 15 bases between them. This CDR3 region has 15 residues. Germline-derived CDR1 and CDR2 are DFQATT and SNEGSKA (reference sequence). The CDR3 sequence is CSARDSGGPDYEQYF. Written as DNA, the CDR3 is TGCAGTGCTAGAGATAGCGGCGGGCCGGACTACGAGCAGTACTTC.

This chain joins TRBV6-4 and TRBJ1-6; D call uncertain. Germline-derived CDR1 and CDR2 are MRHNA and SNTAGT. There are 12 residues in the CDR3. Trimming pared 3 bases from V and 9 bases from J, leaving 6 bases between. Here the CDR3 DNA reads TGTGCCAGCAGTGATCGAGTTTCACCCCTCCACTTT. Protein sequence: CASSDRVSPLHF.

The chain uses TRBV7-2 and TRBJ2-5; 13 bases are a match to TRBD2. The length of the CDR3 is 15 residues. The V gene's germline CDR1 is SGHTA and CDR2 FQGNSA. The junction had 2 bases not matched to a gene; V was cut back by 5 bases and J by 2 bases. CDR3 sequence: CASSRGLAGQETQYF. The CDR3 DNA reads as TGTGCCAGCAGCCGGGGACTAGCGGGACAAGAGACCCAGTACTTC.

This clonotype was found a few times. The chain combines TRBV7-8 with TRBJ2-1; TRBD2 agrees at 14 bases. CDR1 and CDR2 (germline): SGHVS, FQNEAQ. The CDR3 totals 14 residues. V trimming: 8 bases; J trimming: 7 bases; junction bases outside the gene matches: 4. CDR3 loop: CASLGLAGGNEQFF. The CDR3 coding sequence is TGTGCCAGCCTCGGACTAGCGGGAGGTAATGAGCAGTTCTTC.

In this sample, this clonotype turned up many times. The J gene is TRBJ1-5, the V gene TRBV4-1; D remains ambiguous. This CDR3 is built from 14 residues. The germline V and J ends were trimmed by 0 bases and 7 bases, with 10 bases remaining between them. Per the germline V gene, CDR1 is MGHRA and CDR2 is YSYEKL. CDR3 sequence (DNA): TGCGCCAGCAGCCAAGATCATCAACGGCAGCCCCAGCATTTT. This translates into CASSQDHQRQPQHF.

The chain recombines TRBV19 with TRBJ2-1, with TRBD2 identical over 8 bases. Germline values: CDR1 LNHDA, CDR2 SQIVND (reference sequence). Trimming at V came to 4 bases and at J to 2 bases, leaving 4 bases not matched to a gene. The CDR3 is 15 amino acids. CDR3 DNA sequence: TGTGCCAGTAGTAGTCTAGCGGGCCCCTACAATGAGCAGTTCTTC. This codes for CASSSLAGPYNEQFF.

CDR3 DNA: TGTGCCAGCATGTCAGGCGGGTATAGCAATCAGCCCCAGCATTTT. Translation: CASMSGGYSNQPQHF. The chain has TRBV6-1 and TRBJ1-5; D call uncertain. Trimming shortened V by 7 bases and J by 0 bases, and 13 bases separated the two germline ends. Germline assignment: CDR1 MNHNS and CDR2 SASEGT. This CDR3 contains 15 residues.

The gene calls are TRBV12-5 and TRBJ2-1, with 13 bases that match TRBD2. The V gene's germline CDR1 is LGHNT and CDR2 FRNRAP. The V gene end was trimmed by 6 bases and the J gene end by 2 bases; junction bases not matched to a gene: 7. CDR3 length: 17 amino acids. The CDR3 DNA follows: TGTGCTAGTGGGAGGACTAGCGGGAGTTTCACCTACAATGAGCAGTTCTTC. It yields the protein CASGRTSGSFTYNEQFF.

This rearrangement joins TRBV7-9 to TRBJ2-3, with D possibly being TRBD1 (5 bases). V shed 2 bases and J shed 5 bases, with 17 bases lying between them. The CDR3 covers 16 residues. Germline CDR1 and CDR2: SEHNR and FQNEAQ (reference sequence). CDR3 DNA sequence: TGTGCCAGCAGCTTAAGGGTCGCAGGGCCCCGAGATACGCAGTATTTT. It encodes CASSLRVAGPRDTQYF.

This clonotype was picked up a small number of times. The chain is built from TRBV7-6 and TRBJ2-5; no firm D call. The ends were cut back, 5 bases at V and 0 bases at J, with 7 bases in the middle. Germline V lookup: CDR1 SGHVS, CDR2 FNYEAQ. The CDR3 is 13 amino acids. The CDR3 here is CASSRLYQETQYF. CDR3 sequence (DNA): TGTGCCAGCAGCCGACTGTACCAAGAGACCCAGTACTTC.

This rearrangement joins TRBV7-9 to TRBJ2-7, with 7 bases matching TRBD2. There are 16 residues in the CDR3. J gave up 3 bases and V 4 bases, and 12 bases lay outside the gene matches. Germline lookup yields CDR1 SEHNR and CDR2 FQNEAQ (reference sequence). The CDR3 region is CASSSPPEGGRYEQYF. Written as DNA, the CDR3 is TGTGCCAGCAGCTCCCCTCCCGAGGGAGGGCGCTACGAGCAGTACTTC. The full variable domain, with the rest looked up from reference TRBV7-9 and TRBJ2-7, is DTGVSQNPRHKITKRGQNVTFRCDPISEHNRLYWYRQTLGQGPEFLTYFQNEAQLEKSRLLSDRFSAERPKGSFSTLEIQRTEQGDSAMYLCASSSPPEGGRYEQYFGPGTRLTVT.

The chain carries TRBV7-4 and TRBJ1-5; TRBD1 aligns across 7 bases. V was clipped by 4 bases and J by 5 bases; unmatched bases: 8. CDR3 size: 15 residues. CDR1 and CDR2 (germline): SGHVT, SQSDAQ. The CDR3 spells CASSSQQGSDQPQHF. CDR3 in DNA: TGTGCCAGCAGCTCTCAACAGGGGTCGGATCAGCCCCAGCATTTT.

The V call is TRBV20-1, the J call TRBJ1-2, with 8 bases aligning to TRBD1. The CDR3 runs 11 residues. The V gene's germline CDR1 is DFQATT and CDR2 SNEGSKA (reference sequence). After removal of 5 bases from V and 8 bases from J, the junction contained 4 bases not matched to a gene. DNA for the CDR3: TGCAGTGCTGTGACAGGGGTCGGCTACACCTTC. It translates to CSAVTGVGYTF.

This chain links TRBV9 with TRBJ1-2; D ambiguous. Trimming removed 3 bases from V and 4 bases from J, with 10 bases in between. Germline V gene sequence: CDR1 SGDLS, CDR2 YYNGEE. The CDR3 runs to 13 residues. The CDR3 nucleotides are TGTGCCAGCAGCGCCCGGGGTTCCTATGGCTACACCTTC. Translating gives CASSARGSYGYTF.

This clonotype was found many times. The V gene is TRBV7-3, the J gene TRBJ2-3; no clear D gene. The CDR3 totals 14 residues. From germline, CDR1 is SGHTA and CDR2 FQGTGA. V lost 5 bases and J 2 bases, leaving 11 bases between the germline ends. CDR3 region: CASSPGPYTDTQYF. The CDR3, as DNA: TGTGCCAGCAGCCCCGGGCCATACACAGATACGCAGTATTTT.

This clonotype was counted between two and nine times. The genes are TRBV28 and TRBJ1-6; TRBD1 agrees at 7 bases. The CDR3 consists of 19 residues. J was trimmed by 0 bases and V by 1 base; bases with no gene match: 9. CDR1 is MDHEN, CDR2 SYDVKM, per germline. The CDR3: CASSLYRTGQRSYNSPLHF. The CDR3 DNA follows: TGTGCCAGCAGTTTATACCGGACAGGCCAGCGCTCCTATAATTCACCCCTCCACTTT.

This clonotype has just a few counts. DNA of the CDR3: TGTGCCAGCAGTTCGGACAGCGTATTAGCTAACTATGGCTACACCTTC. Translation gives CASSSDSVLANYGYTF. The chain links TRBV28 to TRBJ1-2; possibly TRBD1 for D (6 bases). This CDR3 spans 16 amino acids. Germline V gene sequence: CDR1 MDHEN, CDR2 SYDVKM. Trimming took off 4 bases at V and 0 bases at J, with 15 bases between the two ends.

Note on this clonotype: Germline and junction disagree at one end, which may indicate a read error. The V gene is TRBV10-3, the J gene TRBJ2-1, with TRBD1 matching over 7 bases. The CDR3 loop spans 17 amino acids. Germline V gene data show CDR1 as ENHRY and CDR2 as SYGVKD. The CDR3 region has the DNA TGTGCCATAAGTGAGTCGAAGGGGGCGCGCTCCTACAATGATCAGTTCTTC. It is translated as CAISESKGARSYNDQFF.

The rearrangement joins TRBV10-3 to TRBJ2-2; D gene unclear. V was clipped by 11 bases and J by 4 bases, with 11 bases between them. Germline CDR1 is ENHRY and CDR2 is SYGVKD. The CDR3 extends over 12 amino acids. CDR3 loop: CAVRTGTGELFF. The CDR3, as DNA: TGTGCCGTCCGAACGGGCACCGGGGAGCTGTTTTTT.

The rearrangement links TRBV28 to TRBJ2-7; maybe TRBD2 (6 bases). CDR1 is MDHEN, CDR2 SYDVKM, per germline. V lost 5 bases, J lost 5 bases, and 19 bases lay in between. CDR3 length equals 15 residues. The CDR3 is CASSPRDSRRDEQYF. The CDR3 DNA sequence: TGTGCCAGCAGTCCCCGGGACTCCCGTAGGGACGAGCAGTACTTC.